This T cell receptor (beta chain) originates from a study of control samples from healthy donors and cancer patients. Germline CDR1 reads MNHEY; CDR2 reads SVGAGI. This CDR3 has 15 residues. J lost 7 bases, V lost 2 bases, and 7 bases had no gene match. The data were produced by immunoSEQ multiplex PCR, yet TCRdb's version contains in-frame clones alone and is incomplete. Among roughly 130,000 clones, approximately 91% were seen once, and the ten largest hold about 3.2%. The chain uses TRBV6-5 and TRBJ1-4; 7 bases match TRBD1. The TCR originated in a man aged 45-60 years in good health. Sequencing was performed on blood. The CDR3 DNA reads as TGTGCCAGCAGTTACACCAGGGGGAAATTTGAAAAACTGTTTTTT. Residues: CASSYTRGKFEKLFF.